The clone carrying this TCR beta chain was observed many times. Its antigen is still unknown. The data are from a study of T cells in Graves' hyperthyroidism and ophthalmopathy. Study-wide points: Blood also showed most of the thyroid clonotypes that were expanded above 0.001.

RNA transcripts were the template for amplifying TCR beta CDR3 regions. HTBI primers were used for first-round RT-PCR of the TCR CDR3. A single record per CDR3 protein comes from TCRdb applying MiXCR to the multiplex PCR reads. The table has roughly 500,000 distinct CDR3 sequences, about 15% seen once; the top ten hold 5.8%. The CDR3 runs to 14 residues. Trimming removed 6 bases from V and 0 bases from J; junction bases left unmatched: 5. Germline V gives CDR1 DFQATT, CDR2 SNEGSKA (reference sequence). This clonotype was obtained from a woman aged 25-40 years with Graves' hyperthyroidism that later progressed to Graves' ophthalmopathy. The chain has TRBV20-1 and TRBJ1-2, with 9 positions matching TRBD1. The sequenced material came from blood. The CDR3 DNA sequence: TGCAGTGCCCCGGGACAGGGTGCTAACTATGGCTACACCTTC. Its protein is CSAPGQGANYGYTF.